The present TCR beta chain was sequenced within a study of blood T cell repertoires in COVID-19. Clones were read by immunoSEQ multiplex PCR, and TCRdb kept only the in-frame ones, dropping some. Of tens of thousands of clones listed, roughly 78% were seen once; the top ten hold roughly 20%. This clone showed up just a few times. This CDR3 comprises 15 residues. Trimming stripped 6 bases from V and 7 bases from J, with 18 bases between. The V gene's germline CDR1 is MDHEN and CDR2 SYDVKM. Sequencing input: peripheral blood. The rearrangement joins TRBV28 to TRBJ1-4; D remains unclear. This TCR derives from a boy younger than 10 with active or convalescent COVID-19. The CDR3, as DNA: TGTGCCAGCAGCAACCTCCGTACGGACTCTGAAAAACTGTTTTTT. Translation: CASSNLRTDSEKLFF.